The 32 T cell receptor beta chains below all came from one sample that was sequenced in a study of blood T cell repertoires in COVID-19 (dated by TCRdb to about 2020). Library generation was performed with the immunoSEQ multiplex PCR assay. The source is immuneACCESS, and TCRdb retained only in-frame sequences with V and J called. Part of the clones is not carried over; for the studies checked, unresolved V genes explain less than half of this, and the remainder is unexplained. Present in this sample are some 300,000 clones, 75% to 90% of which were seen just once. The ten largest account for over 5.5% of the sample. The sequencing input was peripheral blood. All receptors derive from a woman aged 45-60 years with COVID-19, enrolled during active disease.

The chain joins TRBV6-5 to TRBJ1-3; 9 positions match TRBD1. Germline CDR1 MNHEY, CDR2 SVGAGI. Germline trimming cut 6 bases from V and 11 bases from J; bases unmatched to any gene: 8. CDR3 size: 13 residues. The CDR3 DNA reads as TGTGCCAGCAGCCGGGACAGGGATCTTTCCATATATTTT. It translates to CASSRDRDLSIYF.

This rearrangement joins TRBV3-1 (or the pseudogene TRBV3-2) to TRBJ1-1; D might be TRBD1 (5 bases). This CDR3 region has 14 residues. Trimming took 1 base from V and 4 from J, leaving 10 bases between them. Germline CDR1 is LGHDT and CDR2 is YNNKEL (reference sequence). The CDR3 protein is CASSQGMGGTEAFF. The DNA of the CDR3 is TGTGCCAGCAGCCAAGGCATGGGGGGCACTGAAGCTTTCTTT.

The chain couples TRBV9 to TRBJ1-1; 9 bases align to TRBD1. The junction had 6 bases not matched to a gene; V was cut back by 2 bases and J by 4 bases. Germline values: CDR1 SGDLS, CDR2 YYNGEE. CDR3 length: 15 amino acids. For the CDR3, the DNA is TGTGCCAGCAGCGTGATGGGACAGGGCACCACTGAAGCTTTCTTT. Protein product: CASSVMGQGTTEAFF.

The chain combines TRBV11-2 with TRBJ2-7, with 7 bases matching TRBD2. The CDR3 runs 12 residues. The V and J ends lost 3 bases and 4 bases, in that order; junction bases with no gene match: 0. The germline V gene has CDR1 SGHAT and CDR2 FQNNGV. The CDR3 coding sequence is TGTGCCAGCAGCTTGCGGGGGTACGAGCAGTACTTC. Protein product: CASSLRGYEQYF.

This clone was seen only once. The chain couples TRBV7-2 to TRBJ2-1, with 7 bases matching TRBD2. V was pared by 5 bases and J by 7 bases, with 11 bases of the junction left unmatched. The CDR3 covers 15 residues. Germline V gene lookup returns CDR1 SGHTA and CDR2 FQGNSA. CDR3 sequence (DNA): TGTGCCAGCAGCCCTGGAGGCGCGGGAGCGAATGAGCAGTTCTTC. Protein product: CASSPGGAGANEQFF.

V is TRBV5-4 and J is TRBJ1-4; 8 bases match TRBD1. V lost 1 base, J lost 5 bases, and 1 base stayed unmatched. The CDR3 length is 14 residues. Per germline, CDR1 SGHNT and CDR2 YYREEE (reference sequence). CDR3 in DNA: TGTGCCAGCAGCTTGAGACAGGGGAATGAAAAACTGTTTTTT. The encoded protein is CASSLRQGNEKLFF.

The chain couples TRBV24-1 to TRBJ2-3, with D possibly TRBD2 on 6 matching bases. CDR3 length: 17 residues. From germline, CDR1 is KGHDR and CDR2 SFDVKD. V lost 4 bases and J lost 4, with 20 bases in between. CDR3 amino acids: CATSDSSRGGVPDTQYF. CDR3 coding DNA: TGTGCCACCAGTGACTCTTCAAGGGGCGGGGTACCAGATACGCAGTATTTT.

This chain connects TRBV5-1 to TRBJ2-7; the D gene is possibly TRBD1 (5 bases). Germline V gene lookup returns CDR1 SGHRS and CDR2 YFSETQ. The V end lost 4 bases, the J end lost 2 bases, and 13 bases lay between the germline ends. The CDR3 totals 14 residues. In DNA form, the CDR3 reads TGCGCCAGCAGCAGAAAGGACAACACCTACGAGCAGTACTTC. Encoded protein: CASSRKDNTYEQYF.

CDR3 DNA: TGCGCCAGCAGCTTCGTAGGAGGCGAACTGTTTTTT. Protein product: CASSFVGGELFF. This rearrangement joins TRBV5-1 to TRBJ1-4; D gene unclear. The germline CDR1 and CDR2 sequences are SGHRS and YFSETQ. The CDR3 length is 12 residues. Trimming pared 2 bases from V and 12 bases from J, leaving 11 bases between. Variable domain in full (rest from reference TRBV5-1 and TRBJ1-4): KAGVTQTPRYLIKTRGQQVTLSCSPISGHRSVSWYQQTPGQGLQFLFEYFSETQRNKGNFPGRFSGRQFSNSRSEMNVSTLELGDSALYLCASSFVGGELFFGSGTQLSVL.

The chain combines TRBV2 with TRBJ1-5; weak D call: TRBD1 (5 bases). Germline CDR1 reads SNHLY; CDR2 reads FYNNEI. V lost 4 bases and J 9 bases, leaving 13 bases between the germline ends. The CDR3 spans 13 residues. The CDR3 reads CASSAGGIGPQHF. The CDR3 DNA is TGTGCCAGCAGTGCGGGGGGTATCGGGCCCCAGCATTTT.

The chain carries TRBV2 and TRBJ1-1; D possibly corresponds to TRBD1 (6 bases). CDR3 length: 14 residues. Trimming took 4 bases from V and 4 from J, leaving 13 bases between them. Germline V gene lookup returns CDR1 SNHLY and CDR2 FYNNEI. In nucleotides, the CDR3 is TGTGCCAGCAGTGTCCGGCAGGGGAGCACTGAAGCTTTCTTT. Protein sequence: CASSVRQGSTEAFF.

This rearrangement joins TRBV7-9 to TRBJ1-2, with 7 bases lining up with TRBD1. Germline V CDR1 and CDR2: SEHNR, FQNEAQ (reference sequence). The CDR3 contains 16 residues. Trimming removed 5 bases from V and 1 base from J; junction bases left unmatched: 10. Here the CDR3 reads CASSGRQGFSNYGYTF. The CDR3 nucleotides are TGTGCCAGCAGCGGAAGACAGGGTTTTAGTAACTATGGCTACACCTTC.

The CDR3: CASSSFGTNPDGYTF. CDR3 DNA: TGTGCCAGCAGTTCATTCGGGACAAACCCTGATGGCTACACCTTC. The chain links TRBV27 to TRBJ1-2; a possible D gene is TRBD1 (6 bases). The CDR3 spans 15 residues. V was trimmed by 4 bases and J by 6 bases, leaving 18 bases between them. Germline V gene data show CDR1 as MNHEY and CDR2 as SMNVEV (reference sequence).

This chain joins TRBV20-1 and TRBJ2-1; TRBD2 aligns across 8 bases. This CDR3 contains 16 residues. Trimming removed 3 bases from V and 9 bases from J; junction bases left unmatched: 16. Germline values: CDR1 DFQATT, CDR2 SNEGSKA (reference sequence). CDR3 residues: CSASSRGGGRSGEQFF. In DNA, the CDR3 is TGCAGTGCTAGTTCGCGTGGGGGCGGGAGGTCCGGTGAGCAGTTCTTC.

The chain employs TRBV5-4 and TRBJ2-7, with 8 nucleotides matching TRBD1. Germline values: CDR1 SGHNT, CDR2 YYREEE (reference sequence). The ends lost 5 bases at V and 4 bases at J; junction bases unmatched: 5. This CDR3 has 13 residues. The CDR3 loop reads CASSSGGAYEQYF. Written as DNA, the CDR3 is TGTGCCAGCAGTTCAGGGGGCGCGTACGAGCAGTACTTC.

The chain is built from TRBV7-2 and TRBJ1-1; D perhaps matches TRBD1 (6 bases). With 3 bases removed from V and 4 bases from J, the gap between germline ends came to 9 bases. CDR3 size: 13 residues. Germline CDR1 is SGHTA and CDR2 is FQGNSA. The CDR3: CASSFRQVTEAFF. CDR3 bases: TGTGCCAGCAGCTTTCGACAGGTCACTGAAGCTTTCTTT.

This chain links TRBV5-4 with TRBJ2-7; the D gene is possibly TRBD2 (5 bases). Germline lookup yields CDR1 SGHNT and CDR2 YYREEE (reference sequence). V lost 1 base to trimming and J lost 4 bases, with 18 bases between them. The length of the CDR3 is 16 residues. The CDR3, as DNA: TGTGCCAGCAGCTTGTCTTTAGTTCGGGGATCATACGAGCAGTACTTC. Its protein is CASSLSLVRGSYEQYF.

V usage is TRBV7-2 and J usage is TRBJ2-3, with 7 nucleotides matching TRBD2. The CDR3 sequence is 13 residues long. The V gene end was trimmed by 8 bases and the J gene end by 6 bases; junction bases not matched to a gene: 8. CDR1 and CDR2 (germline): SGHTA, FQGNSA. This chain's CDR3 is CASAEGREDTQYF. As DNA, the CDR3 is TGTGCCAGCGCAGAGGGGAGGGAGGATACGCAGTATTTT. Complete variable domain (other parts from reference TRBV7-2 and TRBJ2-3): GAGVSQSPSNKVTEKGKDVELRCDPISGHTALYWYRQSLGQGLEFLIYFQGNSAPDKSGLPSDRFSAERTGGSVSTLTIQRTQQEDSAVYLCASAEGREDTQYFGPGTRLTVL.

The rearrangement joins TRBV20-1 to TRBJ2-7; TRBD1 matches at 9 bases. Germline V gene sequence: CDR1 DFQATT, CDR2 SNEGSKA (reference sequence). V shed 3 bases and J 10 bases; nucleotides not matched to a gene: 13. The CDR3 extends over 14 amino acids. The CDR3 DNA follows: TGCAGTGCTAGTATGGCCGGGACAGGGTATTTTCAGTACTTC. Protein sequence: CSASMAGTGYFQYF.

The J gene is TRBJ2-2, the V gene TRBV18; D uncertain. The CDR3 covers 14 residues. Germline V gene lookup returns CDR1 KGHSH and CDR2 LQKENI. Deletions cut 2 bases from V and 3 bases from J, with 7 bases between. The CDR3 reads CASSPKSDTGELFF. CDR3 in DNA: TGTGCCAGCTCACCAAAATCGGACACCGGGGAGCTGTTTTTT.

The chain couples TRBV24-1 to TRBJ2-7; D uncertain. Germline CDR1 is KGHDR and CDR2 is SFDVKD. The CDR3 totals 12 residues. Deletions cut 3 bases from V and 6 bases from J, with 8 bases between. The CDR3 protein is CATSDGTGEQYF. The CDR3 DNA reads TGTGCCACCAGTGATGGCACGGGCGAGCAGTACTTC.

This rearrangement joins TRBV7-2 to TRBJ2-5; 8 bases line up with TRBD2. The CDR3 has 17 amino acids. Germline V CDR1 and CDR2: SGHTA, FQGNSA. V was clipped by 1 base and J by 1 base; unmatched bases: 8. CDR3: CASSLGYLAGTQETQYF. CDR3 DNA: TGTGCCAGCAGCTTAGGGTATCTAGCGGGTACCCAAGAGACCCAGTACTTC.

For the CDR3, the DNA is TGCGCCAGCAGCTTGGCCGCCACTAGCGGGTTCACAGATACGCAGTATTTT. Amino acid sequence: CASSLAATSGFTDTQYF. The chain recombines TRBV5-1 with TRBJ2-3; 9 bases are a match to TRBD2. The V gene end was trimmed by 0 bases and the J gene end by 2 bases; junction bases not matched to a gene: 7. Germline V gene data show CDR1 as SGHRS and CDR2 as YFSETQ. The length of the CDR3 is 17 residues.

In this sample, this clone turned up a few times. The gene calls are TRBV19 and TRBJ1-6, with 9 nucleotides matching TRBD1. The CDR3 is made up of 16 amino acids. Germline CDR1 reads LNHDA; CDR2 reads SQIVND (reference sequence). The V gene end was trimmed by 5 bases and the J gene end by 7 bases; junction bases not matched to a gene: 9. The CDR3 reads CASSSKTGTGNSPLHF. In DNA, the CDR3 is TGTGCCAGTAGTTCCAAAACCGGGACAGGGAATTCACCCCTCCACTTT.

This clone was counted a single time. The chain is built from TRBV30 and TRBJ1-1, with D possibly being TRBD1 (5 bases). V was clipped by 0 bases and J by 7 bases, with 12 bases between them. The CDR3 sequence is 13 residues long. Germline CDR1 is GTSNPN and CDR2 is SVGIG (reference sequence). CDR3 amino acids: CAWSVGGDREAFF. CDR3 nucleotides: TGTGCCTGGAGTGTAGGAGGGGACCGTGAAGCTTTCTTT.

DNA for the CDR3: TGCGCCAGCAGCTTGGACCTTACTTACTCTGGAAACACCATATATTTT. Amino acid sequence: CASSLDLTYSGNTIYF. The chain couples TRBV5-1 to TRBJ1-3, with D unresolved. V was pared by 0 bases and J by 0 bases, with 10 bases between. Looked up from germline, CDR1 is SGHRS and CDR2 is YFSETQ. CDR3 size: 16 residues.

This clone has only one observation. The V gene is TRBV19, the J gene TRBJ2-5; 9 positions agree with TRBD1. Germline V gives CDR1 LNHDA, CDR2 SQIVND (reference sequence). The trim removed 3 bases at V and 5 bases at J, leaving 4 bases unmatched. CDR3 length: 14 amino acids. The CDR3 DNA is TGTGCCAGTAGTATGAACAGGGGGCGGGAGACCCAGTACTTC. Protein: CASSMNRGRETQYF.

The chain is built from TRBV4-1 and TRBJ2-7; 9 nucleotides match TRBD1. With V trimmed by 3 bases and J by 3 bases, 6 bases remained unmatched. Germline V gene data show CDR1 as MGHRA and CDR2 as YSYEKL. This CDR3 region has 15 residues. The CDR3 here is CASSQGQGSGYEQYF. The CDR3 nucleotides are TGCGCCAGCAGCCAGGGACAGGGTTCGGGCTACGAGCAGTACTTC.

The rearrangement links TRBV7-3 to TRBJ2-1; TRBD2 agrees at 11 bases. Trimming cost V 1 base and J 4 bases; bases outside gene matches: 9. The length of the CDR3 is 18 residues. The V gene's germline CDR1 is SGHTA and CDR2 FQGTGA. CDR3 in amino acids: CASSLISGRAGPYNEQFF. The CDR3 DNA sequence: TGTGCCAGCAGCTTAATTAGCGGGAGGGCCGGACCTTACAATGAGCAGTTCTTC.

The V call is TRBV30, the J call TRBJ2-7, with 9 bases matching TRBD1. V lost 3 bases to trimming and J lost 3 bases; unmatched junction nucleotides: 12. Germline V gives CDR1 GTSNPN, CDR2 SVGIG (reference sequence). This CDR3 is 16 amino acids long. CDR3 sequence (DNA): TGTGCCTGGAGGCCCCAGTTGGGACAGGGAAGCTACGAGCAGTACTTC. Its translation: CAWRPQLGQGSYEQYF.

This CDR3 reads CASSDRDRAYEQYF. CDR3 bases: TGTGCCAGCAGCGACCGGGACAGGGCGTACGAGCAGTACTTC. The rearrangement joins TRBV3-1 (or the pseudogene TRBV3-2) to TRBJ2-7; TRBD1 matches at 9 bases. V dropped 5 bases and J dropped 4; count of bases not matched to a gene: 6. The CDR3 length is 14 residues. Germline V lookup: CDR1 LGHDT, CDR2 YNNKEL (reference sequence).

This clone appeared once. Written as DNA, the CDR3 is TGTGCCAGTAGTATAGTCGCGGCGGAGACCTACGAGCAGTACTTC. Encoded protein: CASSIVAAETYEQYF. The chain employs TRBV19 and TRBJ2-7, with D hard to call. Per the germline V gene, CDR1 is LNHDA and CDR2 is SQIVND (reference sequence). The CDR3 has 15 residues. The V end was cut by 1 base, the J end by 2 bases, with 12 bases between.